The 22 T cell receptor beta chains given below trace back to one sample, sequenced in a study of blood T cell repertoires in COVID-19. The protocol was immunoSEQ multiplex PCR, while the TCRdb copy is restricted to in-frame clones and leaves out a portion. This sample yields about 52,000 clones, of which roughly 85% are seen a single time; roughly 15% belongs to the top ten. Input material: peripheral blood. The receptor set was obtained from a human donor in a cohort sampled during active COVID-19.

This sequence joins TRBV29-1 and TRBJ2-7; D might be TRBD2 (6 bases). CDR3 length: 11 amino acids. Germline assignment: CDR1 SQVTM and CDR2 ANQGSEA. Trimming left V 7 bases short and J 9 bases short, with 16 bases between. CDR3: CSARGTLGQYF. In DNA form, the CDR3 reads TGCAGCGCACGGGGGACTCTGGGGCAGTACTTC.

This chain uses TRBV2 with TRBJ2-2; 9 nucleotides agree with TRBD2. This CDR3 comprises 15 residues. Germline V gene data show CDR1 as SNHLY and CDR2 as FYNNEI. V gave up 7 bases and J gave up 3 bases; unmatched junction bases: 6. CDR3 loop: CASTSAGGYTGELFF. CDR3 DNA: TGTGCCAGCACGTCAGCGGGAGGCTACACCGGGGAGCTGTTTTTT. Filled out from reference TRBV2 and TRBJ2-2, the complete variable domain reads EPEVTQTPSHQVTQMGQEVILRCVPISNHLYFYWYRQILGQKVEFLVSFYNNEISEKSEIFDDQFSVERPDGSNFTLKIRSTKLEDSAMYFCASTSAGGYTGELFFGEGSRLTVL.

V gene TRBV6-5 combines with J gene TRBJ2-7; 11 bases fit TRBD2. V lost 0 bases, J lost 2 bases, and 0 bases stayed unmatched. CDR1 and CDR2 (germline): MNHEY, SVGAGI. The CDR3 runs to 15 residues. The CDR3 DNA sequence: TGTGCCAGCAGTTACTCACTAGCGGGAGCCTACGAGCAGTACTTC. This gives the protein CASSYSLAGAYEQYF.

This chain links TRBV18 with TRBJ1-3, with D possibly being TRBD1 (5 bases). The V end was cut by 4 bases, the J end by 2 bases, with 6 bases between. The length of the CDR3 is 13 residues. Germline lookup yields CDR1 KGHSH and CDR2 LQKENI. This CDR3 is CASSQGTGNTIYF. The CDR3 region has the DNA TGTGCCAGCTCACAGGGGACTGGAAACACCATATATTTT.

This chain links TRBV5-1 with TRBJ2-1; 7 nucleotides agree with TRBD2. V lost 3 bases and J lost 8; bases outside the gene matches: 5. Germline V gene sequence: CDR1 SGHRS, CDR2 YFSETQ. CDR3 size: 13 residues. This CDR3 reads CASSSAGEYEQFF. The CDR3 DNA reads TGCGCCAGCAGCTCCGCGGGGGAGTATGAGCAGTTCTTC.

The CDR3: CASSQTGRKTQYF. CDR3 in DNA: TGTGCCAGCAGTCAGACAGGGCGAAAGACCCAGTACTTC. The V gene is TRBV6-2 or TRBV6-3, the J gene TRBJ2-5; 7 positions match TRBD1. Germline values: CDR1 MNHEY, CDR2 SVGEGT. This CDR3 is built from 13 residues. Trimming took 5 bases from V and 6 from J; bases not matched to a gene: 6.

Only a few counts were recorded for this clone. This chain uses TRBV5-4 with TRBJ1-3; 10 bases line up with TRBD1. CDR1 SGHNT and CDR2 YYREEE come from the germline V gene (reference sequence). The junction had 5 bases not matched to a gene; V was cut back by 2 bases and J by 6 bases. The CDR3 is 15 amino acids. The CDR3 nucleotides are TGTGCCAGCAGCTTTGACAGGGGGCGGGTAAACACCATATATTTT. It codes for CASSFDRGRVNTIYF.

The chain combines TRBV5-1 with TRBJ2-7, with D perhaps TRBD2 (6 bases). This CDR3 is built from 13 residues. Trimming stripped 2 bases from V and 6 bases from J, with 12 bases between. Per germline, CDR1 SGHRS and CDR2 YFSETQ. DNA for the CDR3: TGCGCCAGCAGCTTTGGAAGGGGAGGCGAGCAGTACTTC. It translates to CASSFGRGGEQYF.

The V call is TRBV30, the J call TRBJ1-6, with a weak D call TRBD1 (5 bases). Trimming shortened V by 0 bases and J by 7 bases, and 13 bases separated the two germline ends. Per germline, CDR1 GTSNPN and CDR2 SVGIG (reference sequence). CDR3 length equals 15 residues. Here the CDR3 reads CAWSVPGVRNSPLHF. Written as DNA, the CDR3 is TGTGCCTGGAGTGTACCGGGGGTTCGAAATTCACCCCTCCACTTT. The full variable domain, rest sourced from reference TRBV30 and TRBJ1-6, is SQTIHQWPATLVQPVGSPLSLECTVEGTSNPNLYWYRQAAGRGLQLLFYSVGIGQISSEVPQNLSASRPQDRQFILSSKKLLLSDSGFYLCAWSVPGVRNSPLHFGNGTRLTVT.

This clone showed up many times. This chain links TRBV11-2 with TRBJ2-2; a possible D gene is TRBD2 (6 bases). Trimming shortened V by 1 base and J by 7 bases, and 16 bases separated the two germline ends. Germline V CDR1 and CDR2: SGHAT, FQNNGV. The CDR3 length is 16 residues. The chain's CDR3 is CASSLGTGASGGELFF. DNA of the CDR3: TGTGCCAGCAGCTTAGGAACGGGAGCATCGGGCGGGGAGCTGTTTTTT.

The chain joins TRBV3-1 (or the pseudogene TRBV3-2) to TRBJ1-2; 9 positions agree with TRBD1. With 6 bases clipped from V and 5 bases from J, the junction kept 7 bases outside the gene matches. This CDR3 comprises 14 residues. The V gene's germline CDR1 is LGHDT and CDR2 YNNKEL (reference sequence). The CDR3 DNA reads as TGTGCCAGCAGACACAGGGGGCGCCTGTATGGCTACACCTTC. Amino acid sequence: CASRHRGRLYGYTF.

The gene calls are TRBV5-1 and TRBJ1-1; D ambiguous. Germline CDR1 SGHRS, CDR2 YFSETQ. The CDR3 sequence is 14 residues long. V lost 6 bases to trimming and J lost 5 bases, with 17 bases between them. CDR3 sequence reads: CASTPQVGWTEAFF. CDR3 in DNA: TGCGCCAGCACCCCCCAGGTGGGCTGGACTGAAGCTTTCTTT.

The chain combines TRBV12-3 or TRBV12-4 with TRBJ2-3; 7 nucleotides align to TRBD2. The CDR3 totals 13 residues. With 7 bases clipped from V and 2 bases from J, the junction kept 3 bases outside the gene matches. CDR3 nucleotide sequence: TGTGCCAGCAAAGCGGGAACCACAGATACGCAGTATTTT. Protein product: CASKAGTTDTQYF.

This sequence joins TRBV5-6 and TRBJ1-1; no reliable D call. This CDR3 is 11 amino acids long. Germline CDR1 and CDR2: SGHDT and YYEEEE. The V end was cut by 1 base, the J end by 5 bases, with 3 bases between. The CDR3 loop reads CASSLTTEAFF. DNA for the CDR3: TGTGCCAGCAGCTTGACTACTGAAGCTTTCTTT.

This clone was counted at least ten times. The chain recombines TRBV27 with TRBJ1-3; 9 bases line up with TRBD1. Germline CDR1 MNHEY, CDR2 SMNVEV (reference sequence). There are 15 residues in the CDR3. The trim removed 4 bases at V and 2 bases at J, leaving 3 bases unmatched. CDR3 amino acids: CASSSRQGAGNTIYF. CDR3 DNA: TGTGCCAGCAGTTCGAGACAGGGGGCTGGAAACACCATATATTTT.

The chain is built from TRBV18 and TRBJ2-3, with TRBD2 matching 10 bases. Germline lookup yields CDR1 KGHSH and CDR2 LQKENI. This CDR3 is built from 17 residues. The J segment lost 3 bases and the V segment lost 0 bases, leaving 6 bases of the junction unmatched. In DNA, the CDR3 is TGTGCCAGCTCACCACCTTCGGCTAGCGGGGGAACAGATACGCAGTATTTT. It translates to CASSPPSASGGTDTQYF.

This chain connects TRBV27 to TRBJ1-2; D may be TRBD1 (6 bases). Germline values: CDR1 MNHEY, CDR2 SMNVEV (reference sequence). The CDR3 length is 14 residues. Trimming took off 6 bases at V and 8 bases at J, with 19 bases between the two ends. In DNA, the CDR3 is TGTGCCAGCAGGGGGGCAGGGGCAACTCAAGGCTACACCTTC. It yields the protein CASRGAGATQGYTF.

This clone appeared once. The rearrangement joins TRBV6-6 to TRBJ1-1, with 10 bases identical to TRBD1. V lost 2 bases and J lost 11; bases outside the gene matches: 8. The CDR3 consists of 14 residues. Germline CDR1 is MNHNY and CDR2 is SVGAGI (reference sequence). The DNA for the CDR3 is TGTGCCAGCAGTTACAGAGGACAGGGGGAGTGGGCTTTCTTT. Translated: CASSYRGQGEWAFF.

The CDR3 coding sequence is TGTGCCATCAGTGAGTCCGGGGACAGCGCAACTAATGAAAAACTGTTTTTT. The encoded protein is CAISESGDSATNEKLFF. The V and J genes are TRBV10-3 and TRBJ1-4; TRBD1 aligns across 7 bases. The CDR3 is made up of 17 amino acids. The germline V gene has CDR1 ENHRY and CDR2 SYGVKD. The ends lost 0 bases at V and 0 bases at J; junction bases unmatched: 4.

This chain's CDR3 is CASSRTAATMNTEAFF. The CDR3 DNA sequence: TGCGCCAGCAGTCGGACAGCGGCCACAATGAACACTGAAGCTTTCTTT. The rearrangement links TRBV4-1 to TRBJ1-1; tentative D call: TRBD1 (6 bases). Between the trimmed V and J ends, which lost 6 bases and 0 bases, there was a span of 17 bases. Germline CDR1 is MGHRA and CDR2 is YSYEKL. CDR3 size: 16 residues.

The chain uses TRBV28 and TRBJ2-7; weak D call: TRBD2 (5 bases). Trimming left V 6 bases short and J 2 bases short, with 11 bases between. There are 13 residues in the CDR3. Germline CDR1 MDHEN, CDR2 SYDVKM. CDR3 loop: CASSSGKAYEQYF. The CDR3 DNA reads TGTGCCAGCAGCTCGGGAAAGGCCTACGAGCAGTACTTC.

The chain links TRBV30 to TRBJ2-2; D is unresolved. V shed 3 bases and J shed 1 base, with 12 bases lying between them. The CDR3 length is 15 residues. Germline values: CDR1 GTSNPN, CDR2 SVGIG (reference sequence). The CDR3 DNA reads as TGTGCCTGGAGCGCAAATATACAGAACACCGGGGAGCTGTTTTTT. It specifies CAWSANIQNTGELFF.